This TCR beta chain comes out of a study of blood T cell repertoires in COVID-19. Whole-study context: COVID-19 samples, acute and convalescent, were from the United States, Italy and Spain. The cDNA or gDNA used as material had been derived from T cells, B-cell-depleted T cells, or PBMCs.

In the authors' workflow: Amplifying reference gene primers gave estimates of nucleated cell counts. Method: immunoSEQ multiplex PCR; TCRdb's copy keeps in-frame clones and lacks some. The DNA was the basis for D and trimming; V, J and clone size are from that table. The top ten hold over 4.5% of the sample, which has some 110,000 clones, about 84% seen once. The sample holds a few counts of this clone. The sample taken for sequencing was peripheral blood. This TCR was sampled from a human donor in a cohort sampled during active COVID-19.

The CDR3 sequence is CATVGKLGGRRSPLHF. The CDR3 DNA sequence: TGTGCCACGGTAGGGAAGCTGGGAGGGAGACGTTCACCCCTCCACTTT. The chain employs TRBV18 and TRBJ1-6; D unclear. Trimming pared 10 bases from V and 9 bases from J, leaving 25 bases between. The germline gives CDR1 KGHSH, CDR2 LQKENI. CDR3 length: 16 amino acids.